The 21 T cell receptor beta chains below were found in one sample sequenced in a study of blood T cell repertoires in COVID-19. TCRdb's table, derived via immunoSEQ multiplex PCR, lists solely in-frame clones and lacks some. There are about 210,000 clones in the sample; 80% to 85% occur only once, and around 8.9% lies in the top ten. Sequenced material: PBMCs or T cells enriched from blood (not recorded which). These receptors came from a woman aged 45-60 years with acute COVID-19.

The V gene is TRBV6-5, the J gene TRBJ1-2, with D possibly being TRBD1 (6 bases). In germline, CDR1 is MNHEY, CDR2 SVGAGI. This CDR3 contains 13 residues. V was pared by 7 bases and J by 2 bases, with 11 bases between. The chain's CDR3 is CASTETGNYGYTF. CDR3 DNA: TGTGCCAGCACAGAGACAGGAAACTATGGCTACACCTTC.

The chain employs TRBV24-1 and TRBJ1-2; 7 nucleotides agree with TRBD1. With V trimmed by 4 bases and J by 5 bases, 0 bases remained unmatched. This CDR3 contains 12 residues. Germline V gene sequence: CDR1 KGHDR, CDR2 SFDVKD. The CDR3 is CATSEQGYGYTF. The CDR3 region has the DNA TGTGCCACCAGTGAACAGGGGTATGGCTACACCTTC.

This chain joins TRBV9 and TRBJ2-1, with 8 bases lining up with TRBD1. This CDR3 is built from 14 residues. The germline V gene has CDR1 SGDLS and CDR2 YYNGEE. V was clipped by 0 bases and J by 12 bases; unmatched bases: 8. The CDR3 DNA reads TGTGCCAGCAGCGTAGGGGGACAGGCAATGACGCAGTTCTTC. This sequence encodes CASSVGGQAMTQFF.

This clone has more than one count but fewer than ten. The J gene is TRBJ1-4, the V gene TRBV3-1 (or the pseudogene TRBV3-2); D perhaps matches TRBD1 (5 bases). Trimming cost V 4 bases and J 7 bases, with 22 bases left between them. The CDR3 contains 17 residues. Germline V gene data show CDR1 as LGHDT and CDR2 as YNNKEL (reference sequence). CDR3 nucleotide sequence: TGTGCCAGCAGCCCAACCCCGGGACTCCGCGGAGGTGAAAAACTGTTTTTT. It encodes CASSPTPGLRGGEKLFF.

The rearrangement uses TRBV4-1 and TRBJ2-7, with 13 bases that match TRBD2. This CDR3 has 17 amino acids. Germline V gene data show CDR1 as MGHRA and CDR2 as YSYEKL. V was pared by 0 bases and J by 9 bases, with 11 bases of the junction left unmatched. The CDR3 sequence is CASSQDPFGLAGEGQYF. CDR3 coding DNA: TGCGCCAGCAGCCAAGATCCTTTCGGACTAGCGGGAGAAGGGCAGTACTTC.

The rearrangement joins TRBV14 to TRBJ2-7; D perhaps matches TRBD1 (6 bases). Germline lookup yields CDR1 SGHDN and CDR2 FVKESK. The CDR3 has 15 residues. Trimming left V 1 base short and J 4 bases short, with 14 bases between. The CDR3 loop reads CASSQVRGSSYEQYF. The CDR3 bases are TGTGCCAGCAGCCAAGTTAGGGGGAGTTCGTACGAGCAGTACTTC. Full variable domain (outside the CDR3, taken from reference TRBV14 and TRBJ2-7): EAGVTQFPSHSVIEKGQTVTLRCDPISGHDNLYWYRRVMGKEIKFLLHFVKESKQDESGMPNNRFLAERTGGTYSTLKVQPAELEDSGVYFCASSQVRGSSYEQYFGPGTRLTVT.

The chain combines TRBV7-2 with TRBJ2-7; D possibly corresponds to TRBD2 (5 bases). This CDR3 contains 14 residues. Trimming stripped 7 bases from V and 0 bases from J, with 13 bases between. Germline CDR1 reads SGHTA; CDR2 reads FQGNSA. This chain's CDR3 is CASTSRVSSYEQYF. The CDR3 nucleotides read TGTGCCAGCACCTCGCGGGTGAGCTCCTACGAGCAGTACTTC.

The genes are TRBV15 and TRBJ2-7; possibly TRBD2 for D (5 bases). Trimming took off 0 bases at V and 3 bases at J, with 18 bases between the two ends. This CDR3 has 17 amino acids. CDR1 and CDR2 from the germline V gene are LNHNV and YYDKDF (reference sequence). CDR3 DNA: TGTGCCACCAGCAGAGATCATTTCTCGGGGAGAAACTACGAGCAGTACTTC. Translation gives CATSRDHFSGRNYEQYF.

The chain has TRBV4-1 and TRBJ1-4, with unresolved D. V lost 4 bases to trimming and J lost 8 bases, with 11 bases between them. Germline lookup yields CDR1 MGHRA and CDR2 YSYEKL. The CDR3 sequence is 13 residues long. The CDR3 protein is CASSLLRGEKLFF. CDR3 in DNA: TGCGCCAGCAGCCTCCTCCGGGGAGAAAAACTGTTTTTT.

This chain uses TRBV21-1 with TRBJ2-1; TRBD2 reflects the table's D call only, with no check against the DNA. TRBV21-1 is a recognized pseudogene. This CDR3 has 14 amino acids. The CDR3 coding sequence is TGTGCCAGCAGCAATGGGTCAGAGGGTAATGAGCAGTTCTTC. Protein: CASSNGSEGNEQFF.

V is TRBV9 and J is TRBJ2-3; 7 nucleotides agree with TRBD1. The CDR3 contains 14 residues. CDR1 is SGDLS and CDR2 is YYNGEE in the germline V gene. Trimming removed 4 bases from V and 1 base from J; junction bases left unmatched: 3. This chain's CDR3 is CASSSQGGTDTQYF. CDR3 DNA sequence: TGTGCCAGCAGCTCCCAGGGGGGCACAGATACGCAGTATTTT.

The rearrangement uses TRBV7-2 and TRBJ1-2; D not certain. Germline-derived CDR1 and CDR2 are SGHTA and FQGNSA. Trimming cost V 5 bases and J 6 bases, with 19 bases left between them. CDR3 length equals 15 residues. The CDR3 DNA reads as TGTGCCAGCAGCCCCTTCCGCGTCACTTTCGATGGCTACACCTTC. Amino acid sequence: CASSPFRVTFDGYTF.

The rearrangement uses TRBV6-2 or TRBV6-3 and TRBJ2-7; D is uncertain. Germline-derived CDR1 and CDR2 are MNHEY and SVGEGT. The CDR3 spans 13 residues. Trimming pared 1 base from V and 3 bases from J, leaving 7 bases between. In DNA, the CDR3 is TGTGCCAGCAGTTACTATCCAGGCTACGAGCAGTACTTC. Translating it yields CASSYYPGYEQYF.

J is TRBJ2-5 and V is TRBV5-5; the match to TRBD1 covers 9 bases. Germline V gene sequence: CDR1 SGHKS, CDR2 YYEKEE (reference sequence). The CDR3 spans 14 residues. Trimming removed 0 bases from V and 5 bases from J; junction bases left unmatched: 2. For the CDR3, the DNA is TGTGCCAGCAGCTTGGCCGGGACAGGGGAGACCCAGTACTTC. Translation gives CASSLAGTGETQYF. The full variable domain, with the rest looked up from reference TRBV5-5 and TRBJ2-5, is DAGVTQSPTHLIKTRGQQVTLRCSPISGHKSVSWYQQVLGQGPQFIFQYYEKEERGRGNFPDRFSARQFPNYSSELNVNALLLGDSALYLCASSLAGTGETQYFGPGTRLLVL.

The chain uses TRBV5-6 and TRBJ2-3; D not certain. Trimming left V 2 bases short and J 7 bases short, with 20 bases between. CDR1 and CDR2 from the germline V gene are SGHDT and YYEEEE. The CDR3 extends over 16 amino acids. The CDR3 DNA reads TGTGCCAGCAGCTTTGGTGGAGCCCCGATCCTGAATACGCAGTATTTT. Translation: CASSFGGAPILNTQYF.

This clone is a singleton in its sample. The chain uses TRBV29-1 and TRBJ2-1; D not resolved. V was trimmed by 0 bases and J by 8 bases, leaving 8 bases between them. Germline loops: CDR1 SQVTM, CDR2 ANQGSEA. This CDR3 has 12 residues. The CDR3 reads CSVEDLGYEQFF. CDR3 bases: TGCAGCGTTGAAGATCTTGGCTATGAGCAGTTCTTC.

The gene calls are TRBV7-8 and TRBJ2-1, with TRBD1 as a possible D gene (5 bases). Germline-derived CDR1 and CDR2 are SGHVS and FQNEAQ. This CDR3 contains 13 residues. The germline V and J ends were trimmed by 1 base and 10 bases, with 11 bases remaining between them. The CDR3 loop is CASSLVGADEQFF. The CDR3 DNA sequence: TGTGCCAGCAGCTTAGTTGGGGCGGACGAGCAGTTCTTC.

This chain uses TRBV19 with TRBJ1-5; 8 bases match TRBD1. CDR1 LNHDA and CDR2 SQIVND come from the germline V gene (reference sequence). CDR3 length equals 15 residues. With V trimmed by 3 bases and J by 3 bases, 4 bases remained unmatched. The CDR3 DNA is TGTGCCAGTAGTATGGGACAGGCAATCAATCAGCCCCAGCATTTT. This encodes CASSMGQAINQPQHF.

The chain joins TRBV27 to TRBJ2-3, with D uncertain. Germline V gene sequence: CDR1 MNHEY, CDR2 SMNVEV (reference sequence). The CDR3 is made up of 12 amino acids. V was trimmed by 5 bases and J by 2 bases, leaving 5 bases between them. The CDR3 region is CASSHNTDTQYF. In DNA, the CDR3 is TGTGCCAGCAGTCACAACACAGATACGCAGTATTTT.

This clone was counted between two and nine times. This chain uses TRBV6-5 with TRBJ2-7, with 7 bases aligning to TRBD1. J lost 3 bases, V lost 6 bases, and 11 bases had no gene match. Germline V lookup: CDR1 MNHEY, CDR2 SVGAGI. CDR3 length: 15 residues. The CDR3 coding sequence is TGTGCCAGCAGACGCGAAGGGGGCAGGGTCTACGAGCAGTACTTC. Amino acids: CASRREGGRVYEQYF.

This clone was observed a few times. V usage is TRBV12-3 or TRBV12-4 and J usage is TRBJ2-5; possible D gene TRBD2, 6 bases. The germline V and J ends were trimmed by 4 bases and 4 bases, with 10 bases remaining between them. The CDR3 loop spans 13 amino acids. The CDR3 DNA reads as TGTGCCAGCAGTTCGACCGGGAGAGAGACCCAGTACTTC. Translated: CASSSTGRETQYF.